The 26 T cell receptor beta chains in this list originate from one sample, sequenced in a study of cytomegalovirus exposure and HLA in healthy donors. Primers: 60 Vbeta forward and 13 Jbeta reverse. The repertoire was sequenced with immunoSEQ multiplex PCR; TCRdb's copy has only in-frame clones and lacks some. This sample has 100,000 or so clones, with approximately 72% found just once. Sequenced material: PBMCs. The receptors here all came from a young man in good health and CMV-seropositive.

This chain links TRBV11-2 with TRBJ1-2, with 8 bases lining up with TRBD1. The CDR3 length is 17 residues. V was pared by 8 bases and J by 1 base, with 15 bases of the junction left unmatched. From germline, CDR1 is SGHAT and CDR2 FQNNGV. The CDR3 loop is CASGDFGGTGINYGYTF. DNA of the CDR3: TGTGCCAGCGGGGATTTCGGAGGGACAGGAATTAACTATGGCTACACCTTC.

The chain is built from TRBV9 and TRBJ1-1; possible D gene TRBD1, 6 bases. CDR3 size: 15 residues. The ends were cut back, 4 bases at V and 7 bases at J, with 20 bases in the middle. In germline, CDR1 is SGDLS, CDR2 YYNGEE. CDR3 in amino acids: CASSSGADGYHEAFF. DNA for the CDR3: TGTGCCAGCAGCTCAGGGGCGGACGGCTACCATGAAGCTTTCTTT.

The V gene is TRBV7-9, the J gene TRBJ1-4; 8 nucleotides agree with TRBD1. CDR3 size: 15 residues. Trimming removed 0 bases from V and 5 bases from J; junction bases left unmatched: 2. The V gene's germline CDR1 is SEHNR and CDR2 FQNEAQ (reference sequence). The CDR3 loop reads CASSLAQGANEKLFF. As DNA, the CDR3 is TGTGCCAGCAGCTTAGCCCAGGGGGCCAATGAAAAACTGTTTTTT.

This clone was observed once. The CDR3 sequence is CASSEGTPGNTIYF. The CDR3 region has the DNA TGTGCCAGCAGCGAGGGGACACCAGGAAACACCATATATTTT. The rearrangement joins TRBV6-4 to TRBJ1-3; D might be TRBD1 (6 bases). Trimming shortened V by 6 bases and J by 4 bases, and 13 bases separated the two germline ends. CDR1 is MRHNA, CDR2 SNTAGT, per germline. The CDR3 runs to 14 residues.

This clone was seen a handful of times. The chain employs TRBV6-4 and TRBJ1-1; a possible D gene is TRBD1 (5 bases). This CDR3 region has 20 residues. Germline V gene data show CDR1 as MRHNA and CDR2 as SNTAGT. Trimming pared 5 bases from V and 3 bases from J, leaving 31 bases between. The DNA of the CDR3 is TGTGCCAGCAGTCCCGTGTTCGCAGTCTTGGGGGGATTGATGGACACTGAAGCTTTCTTT. It is translated as CASSPVFAVLGGLMDTEAFF.

The V and J genes are TRBV4-1 and TRBJ2-5; D is uncertain. V was clipped by 1 base and J by 4 bases, with 10 bases between them. This CDR3 is 14 amino acids long. Germline CDR1 MGHRA, CDR2 YSYEKL. This chain's CDR3 is CASSQGGVRETQYF. Here the CDR3 DNA reads TGCGCCAGCAGCCAAGGAGGCGTTAGAGAGACCCAGTACTTC.

The chain links TRBV27 to TRBJ2-4, with 9 bases that match TRBD1. CDR3 length: 16 residues. Germline CDR1 reads MNHEY; CDR2 reads SMNVEV (reference sequence). V was clipped by 0 bases and J by 9 bases; unmatched bases: 9. In DNA, the CDR3 is TGTGCCAGCAGTTTATCGTGGGACAGGGAGCGGCGCATTCAGTACTTC. Protein sequence: CASSLSWDRERRIQYF.

This clone was observed a single time. The chain joins TRBV6-7 to TRBJ1-1; D not certain. TRBV6-7 carries the ORF label, with uncertain function. Trimming took 2 bases from V and 6 from J, leaving 4 bases between them. The CDR3 spans 11 residues. CDR3 amino acids: CASSYEAEAFF. Here the CDR3 DNA reads TGTGCCAGCAGTTACGAGGCTGAAGCTTTCTTT.

A single count supports this clone. The chain uses TRBV5-1 and TRBJ2-7, with TRBD1 matching over 10 bases. V lost 4 bases and J lost 3; bases outside the gene matches: 4. This CDR3 contains 14 residues. The germline gives CDR1 SGHRS, CDR2 YFSETQ. In DNA form, the CDR3 reads TGCGCCAGCAGCCTGGGACAGGGGATCTACGAGCAGTACTTC. Amino acid sequence: CASSLGQGIYEQYF.

The J gene is TRBJ1-1, the V gene TRBV6-1, with D unresolved. CDR1 is MNHNS and CDR2 is SASEGT in the germline V gene. The V end lost 6 bases, the J end lost 7 bases, and 9 bases lay between the germline ends. This CDR3 is built from 11 residues. This chain's CDR3 is CASRWSNEAFF. DNA of the CDR3: TGTGCCAGCAGGTGGAGCAATGAAGCTTTCTTT.

This clone was observed a handful of times. This chain uses TRBV2 with TRBJ1-1; TRBD1 might be the D (6 bases). The length of the CDR3 is 15 residues. V lost 6 bases and J 0 bases, leaving 14 bases between the germline ends. Germline V gene lookup returns CDR1 SNHLY and CDR2 FYNNEI. The CDR3: CASSLRQVLNTEAFF. DNA of the CDR3: TGTGCCAGCAGCTTAAGACAGGTCTTGAACACTGAAGCTTTCTTT. The complete variable domain, with remaining parts taken from reference TRBV2 and TRBJ1-1, reads EPEVTQTPSHQVTQMGQEVILRCVPISNHLYFYWYRQILGQKVEFLVSFYNNEISEKSEIFDDQFSVERPDGSNFTLKIRSTKLEDSAMYFCASSLRQVLNTEAFFGQGTRLTVV.

The chain uses TRBV5-4 and TRBJ2-3; D gene ambiguous. CDR1 and CDR2 from the germline V gene are SGHNT and YYREEE (reference sequence). The length of the CDR3 is 13 residues. The germline V and J ends were trimmed by 1 base and 2 bases, with 5 bases remaining between them. The CDR3 loop reads CASSLPFTDTQYF. In DNA form, the CDR3 reads TGTGCCAGCAGCTTGCCCTTCACAGATACGCAGTATTTT.

This clone has a handful of counts. The chain has TRBV5-1 and TRBJ1-3, with TRBD1 matching over 10 bases. J lost 4 bases, V lost 4 bases, and 8 bases had no gene match. The CDR3 extends over 16 amino acids. CDR1 is SGHRS and CDR2 is YFSETQ in the germline V gene. CDR3 in DNA: TGCGCCAGCAGCCGACAGGGGGCGCCGGGAGGAAACACCATATATTTT. Protein: CASSRQGAPGGNTIYF. The full variable domain, rest sourced from reference TRBV5-1 and TRBJ1-3, is KAGVTQTPRYLIKTRGQQVTLSCSPISGHRSVSWYQQTPGQGLQFLFEYFSETQRNKGNFPGRFSGRQFSNSRSEMNVSTLELGDSALYLCASSRQGAPGGNTIYFGEGSWLTVV.

This clone was picked up a small number of times. The chain uses TRBV30 and TRBJ2-5; weak D call: TRBD1 (5 bases). The CDR3 has 13 amino acids. Trimming took off 2 bases at V and 5 bases at J, with 12 bases between the two ends. Germline CDR1 GTSNPN, CDR2 SVGIG (reference sequence). The CDR3 DNA sequence: TGTGCCTGGAGTCCAGGGTTGTCGGAGACCCAGTACTTC. Translation gives CAWSPGLSETQYF.

The chain couples TRBV6-1 to TRBJ2-3; 8 positions match TRBD1. J gave up 10 bases and V 7 bases, and 13 bases lay outside the gene matches. The V gene's germline CDR1 is MNHNS and CDR2 SASEGT. The CDR3 is 14 residues long. The CDR3 sequence is CASTRGQEHFAQYF. DNA for the CDR3: TGTGCCAGCACCCGGGGACAGGAACATTTCGCGCAGTATTTT.

In this sample, this clone turned up a few times. The genes are TRBV10-3 and TRBJ1-5, with 8 bases that match TRBD1. The CDR3 is 15 residues long. Unmatched junction bases numbered 6, after V lost 6 bases and J lost 2 bases. Germline values: CDR1 ENHRY, CDR2 SYGVKD. CDR3 coding DNA: TGTGCCATCAGGGGGGACAGGATGGGCAATCAGCCCCAGCATTTT. Its protein is CAIRGDRMGNQPQHF.

This clone has a handful of counts. Other DNA sequences in the sample encode the same CDR3. The gene calls are TRBV27 and TRBJ1-1, with TRBD1 as a possible D gene (6 bases). The V gene's germline CDR1 is MNHEY and CDR2 SMNVEV (reference sequence). The germline V and J ends were trimmed by 3 bases and 0 bases, with 8 bases remaining between them. CDR3 size: 14 residues. In DNA form, the CDR3 reads TGTGCCAGCAGTTTTAGGGGGATGAACACTGAAGCTTTCTTT. Its translation: CASSFRGMNTEAFF.

This clone appeared once. The V gene is TRBV9, the J gene TRBJ1-2; perhaps TRBD1 as D (6 bases). CDR1 is SGDLS, CDR2 YYNGEE, per germline. This CDR3 spans 13 amino acids. V was clipped by 2 bases and J by 6 bases, with 11 bases between them. Here the CDR3 DNA reads TGTGCCAGCAGCGTTGCGACAGGACATGGCTACACCTTC. Its translation: CASSVATGHGYTF.

The V gene is TRBV6-4, the J gene TRBJ2-3; D is ambiguous. Trimming took 3 bases from V and 3 from J, leaving 7 bases between them. In germline, CDR1 is MRHNA, CDR2 SNTAGT. This CDR3 is built from 13 residues. The CDR3 region has the DNA TGTGCCAGCAGTGAACAGTCGACAGATACGCAGTATTTT. Translating it yields CASSEQSTDTQYF.

V and J are TRBV11-2 and TRBJ1-1, with a tentative D call TRBD1 (6 bases). Trimming stripped 4 bases from V and 4 bases from J, with 25 bases between. CDR1 is SGHAT and CDR2 is FQNNGV in the germline V gene. This CDR3 is built from 18 residues. CDR3 nucleotides: TGTGCCAGCAGCTCCCACCGACGGACGGAGGGGGGGCGCACTGAAGCTTTCTTT. Encoded protein: CASSSHRRTEGGRTEAFF.

The rearrangement uses TRBV15 and TRBJ1-2; no clear D gene. The CDR3 length is 15 residues. V was pared by 0 bases and J by 4 bases, with 12 bases between. Germline CDR1 LNHNV, CDR2 YYDKDF (reference sequence). The CDR3 coding sequence is TGTGCCACCAGCAGAGATCACAGCTCCGGCTATGGCTACACCTTC. Encoded protein: CATSRDHSSGYGYTF.

This chain uses TRBV6-1 with TRBJ1-5, with D uncertain. The CDR3 spans 15 residues. Between the trimmed V and J ends, which lost 0 bases and 3 bases, there was a span of 9 bases. Germline values: CDR1 MNHNS, CDR2 SASEGT. The CDR3 region is CASSEAWQNNQPQHF. The CDR3, as DNA: TGTGCCAGCAGTGAAGCTTGGCAGAACAATCAGCCCCAGCATTTT.

The chain links TRBV6-5 to TRBJ1-3, with 9 bases aligning to TRBD1. Germline values: CDR1 MNHEY, CDR2 SVGAGI. J was trimmed by 4 bases and V by 2 bases; bases with no gene match: 3. The CDR3 extends over 15 amino acids. The CDR3: CASSYDRGDGNTIYF. Written as DNA, the CDR3 is TGTGCCAGCAGTTACGACAGGGGGGACGGAAACACCATATATTTT.

The chain has TRBV13 and TRBJ1-1; D is perhaps TRBD1 (5 bases). V was shortened by 8 bases and J by 1 base, with 20 bases between the two germline ends. CDR1 and CDR2 (germline): PRHDT, FYEKMQ (reference sequence). The CDR3 consists of 16 residues. CDR3 sequence: CASARGGDGRNTEAFF. The CDR3 DNA sequence: TGTGCCAGCGCCCGGGGGGGGGACGGTCGGAACACTGAAGCTTTCTTT.

As for this clone: A junction boundary mismatches the germline segment, possibly from a read error. The V and J genes are TRBV7-9 and TRBJ1-1, with TRBD1 matching 10 bases. The germline gives CDR1 SEHNR, CDR2 FQNEAQ (reference sequence). This CDR3 comprises 16 residues. The CDR3 region has the DNA TGTTCCAGCAGCTCTATTGGACAGGGGGGAGACACTGAAGCTTTCTTT. Residues: CSSSSIGQGGDTEAFF.

The chain recombines TRBV30 with TRBJ1-5; 7 nucleotides align to TRBD1. The trim removed 0 bases at V and 4 bases at J, leaving 6 bases unmatched. The CDR3 length is 15 residues. CDR1 and CDR2 (germline): GTSNPN, SVGIG (reference sequence). This CDR3 reads CAWSVTRGINQPQHF. The CDR3 nucleotides read TGTGCCTGGAGTGTAACCAGGGGGATAAATCAGCCCCAGCATTTT.